The source of this T cell receptor (beta chain) is a study of T cells in Graves' hyperthyroidism and ophthalmopathy. As for the study in general: Any treatment followed the collection of peripheral blood at initial diagnosis.

This CDR3 contains 12 residues. From germline, CDR1 is MDHEN and CDR2 SYDVKM. V was pared by 6 bases and J by 9 bases, with 12 bases between. A remark on this clonotype: Its antigen remains unknown.

Amplification of TCR beta CDR3 regions used RNA as the template. HTBI primers were employed in a first-round RT-PCR of the TCR CDR3. A single record per CDR3 protein comes from TCRdb applying MiXCR to the multiplex PCR reads. The data hold 200,000 or so distinct CDR3 sequences, with roughly a sixth observed a single time. Study results and caveats: Blood samples included most of the expanded thyroid clonotypes exceeding 0.001.

If no ophthalmopathy progression occurred within 18 months, Graves' hyperthyroidism was stable. Uncontrolled infection, other autoimmune disease, pregnancy or lactation led to exclusion. The J gene is TRBJ1-5, the V gene TRBV28, with D perhaps TRBD1 (6 bases). This TCR was recovered from a woman aged 50 to 60 with Graves' hyperthyroidism. The sequenced sample consisted of blood. The CDR3 DNA sequence: TGTGCCAGCAGGAACAGGGTTGGGCCCCAGCATTTT. Residues: CASRNRVGPQHF.